The rows below give T cell receptor beta chains drawn from one sample of a study of blood T cells in healthy people across ages. TCRdb passed the 5' RACE reads through MiXCR, listing each CDR3 protein once. Of 800,000 or so distinct CDR3 sequences in the sample, around 62% were seen once. Source material: blood. The receptor source for this set is a man aged 25 to 40 in good health. CDR3s include the opening cysteine and the closing phenylalanine or tryptophan.

CDR3 protein	V gene	J gene
CSARSRRGVNEQYF	TRBV20-1	TRBJ2-7
CASSPEGGLYGYTF	TRBV4-1	TRBJ1-2
CASSSGTSGKETQYF	TRBV9	TRBJ2-5
CASAGDNSPLHF	TRBV27	TRBJ1-6
CSATRTGALSYEQYF	TRBV20-1	-
CASRLRDRGPDSGANVLTF	TRBV7-2	TRBJ2-6
CASSLALKTWSSYNEQFF	TRBV7-8	TRBJ2-1
CAISLNYNEQFF	TRBV10-3	TRBJ2-1
CASSLDRGHSYEQYF	TRBV5-1	TRBJ2-7
CASSGTSGAFDTQYF	TRBV12-3/TRBV12-4	TRBJ2-3
CASSPRDLGNEQYF	TRBV27	TRBJ2-7
CASLQRVRVQETQYF	TRBV5-1	TRBJ2-5
CASSPWRDRGQLYNEQFF	TRBV4-3	TRBJ2-1
CSASGRGRYGYTF	TRBV20-1	TRBJ1-2
CASRDRDTEAFF	TRBV25-1	TRBJ1-1
CASIEWLPTETQYF	TRBV6-1	-
CASSQEGQVTDTQYF	TRBV4-2	TRBJ2-3
CASSLSKRDPYEQYF	TRBV27	TRBJ2-7
CAISESIQGKQETQYF	TRBV10-3	TRBJ2-5
CASSPLDPYGYTF	TRBV6-5	TRBJ1-2
CASSLGLVEANEQFF	TRBV5-5	TRBJ2-1
CASSQGGEVKPQHF	TRBV4-2	TRBJ1-5
CASSQFIGDYEQYF	TRBV14	TRBJ2-7
CSASKAQETQYF	TRBV20-1	TRBJ2-5
CASSLGRSYYEQYF	TRBV27	TRBJ2-7
CSACPQPGVYNEQFF	TRBV20-1	TRBJ2-1
CASSYSSGSGKLFF	TRBV6-2/TRBV6-3	TRBJ1-4
CSVEEWGSYSYEQYF	TRBV29-1	TRBJ2-7